Shown below are 17 T cell receptor beta chains from a single sample sequenced in a study of cytomegalovirus exposure and HLA in healthy donors. The PCR made use of 60 Vbeta and 13 Jbeta primers. The protocol was immunoSEQ multiplex PCR, while the TCRdb copy is restricted to in-frame clones and leaves out a portion. This sample has roughly 170,000 clones; roughly 80% occur once, and the top ten carry 0.77%. The material sequenced was PBMCs. The receptors derive from a woman under 30 in good health and CMV-seronegative.

V gene TRBV21-1 combines with J gene TRBJ2-2; TRBD2, the D gene given by the table, was not confirmed from the DNA. TRBV21-1 is a pseudogene locus. This CDR3 region has 19 residues. CDR3 protein: CASSKREIVAGTYTGELFF. CDR3 nucleotide sequence: TGTGCCAGCAGCAAAAGAGAGATTGTGGCAGGGACTTACACCGGGGAGCTGTTTTTT.

V is TRBV4-2 and J is TRBJ2-3, with D uncertain. The CDR3 runs 15 residues. From germline, CDR1 is LGHNA and CDR2 YNFKEQ. V lost 0 bases, J lost 2 bases, and 9 bases lay in between. CDR3 sequence: CASSQDYRVTDTQYF. The CDR3 DNA follows: TGTGCCAGCAGCCAAGATTACCGAGTCACAGATACGCAGTATTTT.

This clone was seen only a few times. This rearrangement joins TRBV4-1 to TRBJ2-1; possible D gene TRBD2, 5 bases. V lost 4 bases to trimming and J lost 5 bases, with 18 bases between them. This CDR3 region has 16 residues. CDR1 and CDR2 (germline): MGHRA, YSYEKL. The CDR3 reads CASSPIGRLLDNEQFF. The CDR3 DNA is TGCGCCAGCAGCCCGATCGGCCGCCTACTAGACAATGAGCAGTTCTTC.

The chain uses TRBV2 and TRBJ2-5, with 7 bases matching TRBD2. Unmatched junction bases numbered 7, after V lost 6 bases and J lost 3 bases. The germline gives CDR1 SNHLY, CDR2 FYNNEI. The CDR3 extends over 14 amino acids. CDR3 coding DNA: TGTGCCAGCAGGGTGGGACGGGAGGAAGAGACCCAGTACTTC. It translates to CASRVGREEETQYF.

The chain carries TRBV27 and TRBJ2-7, with 13 bases matching TRBD2. The CDR3 has 14 amino acids. Trimming took 5 bases from V and 3 from J; bases not matched to a gene: 1. Germline loops: CDR1 MNHEY, CDR2 SMNVEV (reference sequence). This chain's CDR3 is CASSTSGRGYEQYF. CDR3 DNA: TGTGCCAGCAGTACTAGCGGGAGGGGCTACGAGCAGTACTTC.

V is TRBV30 and J is TRBJ2-7; D perhaps matches TRBD2 (6 bases). The ends were cut back, 4 bases at V and 6 bases at J, with 10 bases in the middle. The CDR3 has 11 amino acids. Germline V gives CDR1 GTSNPN, CDR2 SVGIG (reference sequence). The CDR3 region is CAWMRGLEQYF. The CDR3, as DNA: TGTGCCTGGATGAGGGGACTCGAGCAGTACTTC.

This clone has just a few counts. The chain is built from TRBV29-1 and TRBJ2-6, with 7 bases fitting TRBD1. J lost 0 bases, V lost 3 bases, and 14 bases had no gene match. CDR3 length equals 19 residues. Germline loops: CDR1 SQVTM, CDR2 ANQGSEA. Here the CDR3 DNA reads TGCAGCGTTGAGCCTGACACCGGGACAGAATTCTCTGGGGCCAACGTCCTGACTTTC. Protein: CSVEPDTGTEFSGANVLTF.

The chain has TRBV5-4 and TRBJ1-1; D is unclear. The CDR3 is 13 residues long. Trimming removed 2 bases at V and 5 bases at J, with 10 bases between. Per germline, CDR1 SGHNT and CDR2 YYREEE (reference sequence). In nucleotides, the CDR3 is TGTGCCAGCAGCTTCAACAGTGGGACTGAAGCTTTCTTT. Its translation is CASSFNSGTEAFF.

The chain is built from TRBV6-6 and TRBJ1-5; D unresolved. The CDR3 contains 14 residues. Germline CDR1 and CDR2: MNHNY and SVGAGI (reference sequence). V lost 2 bases to trimming and J lost 3 bases, with 8 bases between them. The CDR3 spells CASSYVQDNQPQHF. DNA of the CDR3: TGTGCCAGCAGTTACGTCCAGGACAATCAGCCCCAGCATTTT.

The chain has TRBV5-4 and TRBJ1-1; 7 nucleotides align to TRBD1. V shed 4 bases, J shed 3 bases, and the junction held 6 bases outside the gene matches. Germline assignment: CDR1 SGHNT and CDR2 YYREEE (reference sequence). This CDR3 comprises 14 residues. CDR3 bases: TGTGCCAGCAGCCAAACAACAGGGGACACTGAAGCTTTCTTT. Its protein is CASSQTTGDTEAFF.

This clone was found once. The J gene is TRBJ2-7, the V gene TRBV4-1; 8 positions agree with TRBD1. The CDR3 runs 16 residues. V was clipped by 3 bases and J by 5 bases; unmatched bases: 12. Germline CDR1 is MGHRA and CDR2 is YSYEKL. CDR3 nucleotide sequence: TGCGCCAGCAGCCACCCTCCCGGACAGGGCCGAGACGAGCAGTACTTC. This codes for CASSHPPGQGRDEQYF.

The chain links TRBV5-1 to TRBJ2-3; 8 bases line up with TRBD2. Per germline, CDR1 SGHRS and CDR2 YFSETQ. V shed 5 bases, J shed 5 bases, and the junction held 7 bases outside the gene matches. The CDR3 sequence is 14 residues long. Here the CDR3 reads CASRSRREGDTQYF. CDR3 nucleotide sequence: TGCGCCAGCAGGTCACGACGGGAGGGAGATACGCAGTATTTT.

V usage is TRBV2 and J usage is TRBJ2-5; TRBD1 is a possible D gene (6 bases). This CDR3 is 14 amino acids long. The V end was cut by 6 bases, the J end by 5 bases, with 16 bases between. CDR1 and CDR2 (germline): SNHLY, FYNNEI. The CDR3 protein is CASRIQGGRETQYF. The CDR3 DNA reads TGTGCCAGCAGAATACAGGGTGGGCGCGAGACCCAGTACTTC.

The CDR3 loop is CASSFKGATDTQYF. The DNA for the CDR3 is TGTGCCAGCAGCTTTAAGGGGGCAACAGATACGCAGTATTTT. The V gene is TRBV5-4, the J gene TRBJ2-3, with 7 bases identical to TRBD1. V lost 2 bases to trimming and J lost 3 bases; unmatched junction nucleotides: 3. This CDR3 has 14 residues. Germline V gene lookup returns CDR1 SGHNT and CDR2 YYREEE (reference sequence).

This clone appeared a few times. The chain recombines TRBV2 with TRBJ2-2; 10 nucleotides agree with TRBD1. CDR3 length: 16 amino acids. After removal of 3 bases from V and 7 bases from J, the junction contained 8 bases not matched to a gene. Germline V gene lookup returns CDR1 SNHLY and CDR2 FYNNEI. The CDR3 region is CASSETRQGAGGELFF. In DNA, the CDR3 is TGTGCCAGCAGTGAGACAAGACAGGGGGCCGGCGGGGAGCTGTTTTTT. The full variable domain, completed using reference TRBV2 and TRBJ2-2, is EPEVTQTPSHQVTQMGQEVILRCVPISNHLYFYWYRQILGQKVEFLVSFYNNEISEKSEIFDDQFSVERPDGSNFTLKIRSTKLEDSAMYFCASSETRQGAGGELFFGEGSRLTVL.

The chain couples TRBV7-2 to TRBJ2-7, with no clear D. Per germline, CDR1 SGHTA and CDR2 FQGNSA. V dropped 3 bases and J dropped 5 bases, with 8 bases sitting between them. The CDR3 totals 12 residues. CDR3 DNA: TGTGCCAGCAGCTTCGAGGTCGACGAGCAGTACTTC. This codes for CASSFEVDEQYF.

The chain is built from TRBV4-2 and TRBJ2-5; 7 nucleotides line up with TRBD1. The J call may be incorrect, as the DNA end agrees better with TRBJ2-7. Germline CDR1 LGHNA, CDR2 YNFKEQ. The CDR3 runs 16 residues. The DNA for the CDR3 is TGTGCCAGCAGCCACGTCCAGGGACAGTCTGGATACGAGCAGTACTTC. This sequence encodes CASSHVQGQSGYEQYF.